The source of this T cell receptor (beta chain) is a study of blood T cell repertoires in COVID-19. Study as a whole: Samples representing acute and convalescent COVID-19 were sourced from the United States, Italy and Spain. PBMCs, B-cell-depleted T cells, or T cells were the source of the cDNA or gDNA that made up the material.

In the authors' workflow: Researchers report that nucleated cell counts were estimated from reference gene primer amplification. Sequencing used immunoSEQ multiplex PCR; TCRdb keeps in-frame clones, though not all of them. The DNA gave D and trimming, while V, J and clone size come from that table. The sample consists of about 140,000 clones, over 80% of them appearing once. V gave up 8 bases and J gave up 2 bases, with 16 bases separating them. The V gene's germline CDR1 is LNHDA and CDR2 SQIVND (reference sequence). The CDR3 sequence is 15 residues long. The TCR sequence derives from a woman of 80 years or more with acute or convalescent COVID-19. Sequenced material: peripheral blood. This sequence joins TRBV19 and TRBJ1-5, with unresolved D. As DNA, the CDR3 is TGTGCCAGTCGAAAGCCGACGGCGGGCAATCAGCCCCAGCATTTT. This gives the protein CASRKPTAGNQPQHF.